The source of this T cell receptor (beta chain) is a study of blood T cells in healthy people across ages. A J-beta primer mix and a sample-barcoded 5' primer were used in a second PCR of roughly 7 to 12 cycles. The template-switch adaptor was a 5' adaptor with 12 random nucleotides. It tagged each cDNA molecule. TCRdb re-called the 5' RACE reads with MiXCR, one entry per CDR3 protein. This table holds about 760,000 distinct CDR3 sequences, approximately 25% found once. This clonotype was picked up many times. Isolated PBMCs totaled at least 6 million in each sample. The germline CDR1 and CDR2 sequences are MDHEN and SYDVKM. The V and J ends lost 3 bases and 2 bases, in that order; junction bases with no gene match: 4. The CDR3 sequence is 15 residues long. Separately, the same data were catalogued under a study of T cells of mothers and their children. From that report: Researchers put all of the extracted RNA into cDNA synthesis, using roughly 1.5 ug per 15 ul.

The rearrangement links TRBV28 to TRBJ2-3; 8 bases match TRBD2. This receptor was identified in a boy aged 10-17 years in good health. The sequenced sample was blood. CDR3 coding DNA: TGTGCCAGCAGTTTCACTAGCGGAAACACAGATACGCAGTATTTT. This codes for CASSFTSGNTDTQYF.